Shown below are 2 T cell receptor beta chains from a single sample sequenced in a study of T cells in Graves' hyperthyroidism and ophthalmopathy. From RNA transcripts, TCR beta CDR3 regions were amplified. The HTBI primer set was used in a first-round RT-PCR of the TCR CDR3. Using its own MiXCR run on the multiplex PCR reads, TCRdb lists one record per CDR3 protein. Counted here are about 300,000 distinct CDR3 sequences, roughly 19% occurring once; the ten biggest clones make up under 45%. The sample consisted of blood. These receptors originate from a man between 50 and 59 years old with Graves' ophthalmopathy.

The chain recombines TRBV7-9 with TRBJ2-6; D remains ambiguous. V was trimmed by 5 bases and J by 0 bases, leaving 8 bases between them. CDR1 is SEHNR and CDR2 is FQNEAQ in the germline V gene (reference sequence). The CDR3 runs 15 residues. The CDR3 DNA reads TGTGCCAGCAGCCGCACCCGCTCTGGGGCCAACGTCCTGACTTTC. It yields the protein CASSRTRSGANVLTF.

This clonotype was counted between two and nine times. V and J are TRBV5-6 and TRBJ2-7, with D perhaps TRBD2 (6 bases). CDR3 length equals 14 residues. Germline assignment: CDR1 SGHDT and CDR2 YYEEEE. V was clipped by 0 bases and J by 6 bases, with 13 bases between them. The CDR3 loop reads CASSLAGAVIEQYF. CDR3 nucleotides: TGTGCCAGCAGCTTGGCGGGAGCAGTGATCGAGCAGTACTTC.